A selection of T cell receptor beta chains follows, all from one sample in a study of cytomegalovirus exposure and HLA in healthy donors. Assay used: immunoSEQ multiplex PCR; TCRdb lists only in-frame clones, some missing. The sample includes some 150,000 clones, about 72% of them seen just once. The sample taken for sequencing was PBMCs. The receptors were gathered from a man aged 60 to 69 in good health and CMV-seronegative. The CDR3 runs from the conserved cysteine through the conserved F or W. Fields, in order: V gene, J gene, D gene, clone size, CDR3 DNA, CDR3 protein. A D gene is named only where the DNA matches it firmly. Not all rows give a size; the values are once, few, many and, for expanded clones, a class.

>TRBV5-4|TRBJ2-6|-|few
TGTGCCAGCTGGTTGACAGTTCACTCTGGGGCCAACGTCCTGACTTTC
CASWLTVHSGANVLTF
>TRBV2|TRBJ2-5|TRBD1|-
TGTGCCAGCAGTACTGGGACAGCCGAAGAGACCCAGTACTTC
CASSTGTAEETQYF
>TRBV4-2|TRBJ1-1|-|-
TGTGCCAGCAGCCGGGGGGACACTGAAGCTTTCTTT
CASSRGDTEAFF
>TRBV5-1|TRBJ2-7|TRBD2|-
TGCGCCAGCAGCTCTGGACTAGCGGGATCTCGGGAGCAGTACTTC
CASSSGLAGSREQYF
>TRBV5-1|TRBJ2-5|-|-
TGCGCCAGCAGCTTAGACGGGACAATTCGGGAGACCCAGTACTTC
CASSLDGTIRETQYF
>TRBV7-2|TRBJ2-3|TRBD2|-
TGTGCCAGCAGCCTCGGGACTAGCGGGCGGATCTCGACAGATACGCAGTATTTT
CASSLGTSGRISTDTQYF
>TRBV28|TRBJ2-3|TRBD2|few
TGTGCCAGCATTCGGTCTGGCGGGGGGTCAGATACGCAGTATTTT
CASIRSGGGSDTQYF
>TRBV28|TRBJ2-7|-|once
TGTGCCAGCAGACCCCCCGTAGCGGAGCTGGGCGAGCAGTACTTC
CASRPPVAELGEQYF
>TRBV18|TRBJ2-6|TRBD1|few
TGTGCCAGCTCACTCGGACAGGGGTCGACTGGGGCCAACGTCCTGACTTTC
CASSLGQGSTGANVLTF
>TRBV28|TRBJ1-4|-|once
TGTGCCAGCAGACCCACAGTCAATGAAAAACTGTTTTTT
CASRPTVNEKLFF
>TRBV9|TRBJ2-7|-|-
TGTGCCAGCAGCGTAGTTCCGGGGACCTACGAGCAGTACTTC
CASSVVPGTYEQYF
>TRBV6-1|TRBJ2-3|TRBD2|-
TGTGCCAGCAGTGAAGGCGGGGGGCCCACAGATACGCAGTATTTT
CASSEGGGPTDTQYF
>TRBV14|TRBJ1-4|-|-
TGTGCCAGCAGCCAAGATAGGAGGGTTGTTAATGAAAAACTGTTTTTT
CASSQDRRVVNEKLFF
>TRBV30|TRBJ1-5|-|-
TGTGCCTGGAGTGTACAGAGGGATCAGCCCCAGCATTTT
CAWSVQRDQPQHF
>TRBV27|TRBJ1-6|TRBD1|-
TGTGCCAGCAGTTTATCCGGGACAGCCTATAATTCACCCCTCCACTTT
CASSLSGTAYNSPLHF
>TRBV2|TRBJ2-1|TRBD2|-
TGTGCCAGCAGTCTACTAGCGGGGGGGCCTCAGTTCTTC
CASSLLAGGPQFF
>TRBV13|TRBJ2-1|TRBD2|-
TGTGCCAGCAGCTTAGTACTAGCGGGGGAGCACAATGAGCAGTTCTTC
CASSLVLAGEHNEQFF
>TRBV6-5|TRBJ1-2|-|-
TGTGCCAGCAGCTCCGGACGGGGGGGTTATGGCTACACCTTC
CASSSGRGGYGYTF
>TRBV7-6|TRBJ1-1|-|-
TGTGCCAGCAGCTTATGGCAGAACACTGAAGCTTTCTTT
CASSLWQNTEAFF
>TRBV6-5|TRBJ1-2|TRBD1|-
TGTGCCAGCAGTTACATGGACAGGGGAGACTATGGCTACACCTTC
CASSYMDRGDYGYTF
>TRBV28|TRBJ1-3|-|-
TGTGCCAGCAGTCCAGACTCTGGAAACACCATATATTTT
CASSPDSGNTIYF
>TRBV5-8|TRBJ1-2|TRBD1|-
TGTGCCAGCAGCCGGGACAGGGACTATGGCTACACCTTC
CASSRDRDYGYTF
>TRBV28|TRBJ2-1|-|-
TGTGCCAGCAGTTTCGGGGCCCAGGGGTCGAATGAGCAGTTCTTC
CASSFGAQGSNEQFF
>TRBV6-5|TRBJ1-1|-|-
TGTGCCAGCAGTTACTCGGGAGGAAAAACTGAAGCTTTCTTT
CASSYSGGKTEAFF
>TRBV18|TRBJ1-2|-|-
TGTGCCAGCTCTCCCGAGGGTGGCTACACCTTC
CASSPEGGYTF